This T cell receptor beta chain was captured in a study of spatial heterogeneity in lung cancer. In this sample, this clonotype turned up many times. In TCRdb, the 5' RACE reads were re-called with MiXCR into one record per CDR3 protein. The table lists roughly 39,000 distinct CDR3 sequences, 7.5% to 8% of them singletons. Time point specified: sample taken at primary tumor resection. Patients with untreated early-stage non-small cell lung cancer, numbering 55 to 75, were the donors. No cell sorting; template was whole RNA from tumor, lung tissue or PBMC. The CDR3 sequence is 18 residues long. CDR1 and CDR2 (germline): LGHNA, YSLEER. V shed 4 bases, J shed 4 bases, and the junction held 12 bases outside the gene matches.

Sample: PBMCs, taken at surgery. This clonotype was obtained from a male donor with early-stage non-small cell lung cancer. The chain employs TRBV4-3 and TRBJ2-6, with 8 nucleotides matching TRBD1. CDR3 amino acids: CASSPGTGRNGGANVLTF. For the CDR3, the DNA is TGCGCCAGCAGCCCCGGGACAGGTCGTAACGGGGGGGCCAACGTCCTGACTTTC.